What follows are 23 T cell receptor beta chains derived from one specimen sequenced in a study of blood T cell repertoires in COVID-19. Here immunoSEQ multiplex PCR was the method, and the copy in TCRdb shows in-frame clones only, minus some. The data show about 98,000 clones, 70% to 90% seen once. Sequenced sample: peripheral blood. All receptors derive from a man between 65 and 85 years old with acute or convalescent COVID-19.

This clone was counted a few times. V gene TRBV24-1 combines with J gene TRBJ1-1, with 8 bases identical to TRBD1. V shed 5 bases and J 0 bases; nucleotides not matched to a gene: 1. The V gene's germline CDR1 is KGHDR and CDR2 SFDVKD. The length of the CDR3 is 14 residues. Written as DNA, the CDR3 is TGTGCCACCAGTGGGGACAGGATGAACACTGAAGCTTTCTTT. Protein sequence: CATSGDRMNTEAFF.

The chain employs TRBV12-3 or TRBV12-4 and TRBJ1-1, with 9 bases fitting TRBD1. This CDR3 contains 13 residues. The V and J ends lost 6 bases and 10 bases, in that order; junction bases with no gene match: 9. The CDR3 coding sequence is TGTGCCAGCAGATTGACAGGGGGGGTTCGAGCTTTCTTT. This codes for CASRLTGGVRAFF.

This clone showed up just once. Written as DNA, the CDR3 is TGTGCCAGCCGAGATGGGGGGAAGAGTGGCTACACCTTC. The encoded protein is CASRDGGKSGYTF. The chain carries TRBV6-5 and TRBJ1-2, with TRBD1 as a possible D gene (5 bases). The CDR3 extends over 13 amino acids. CDR1 and CDR2 (germline): MNHEY, SVGAGI. The V end lost 8 bases, the J end lost 7 bases, and 17 bases lay between the germline ends.

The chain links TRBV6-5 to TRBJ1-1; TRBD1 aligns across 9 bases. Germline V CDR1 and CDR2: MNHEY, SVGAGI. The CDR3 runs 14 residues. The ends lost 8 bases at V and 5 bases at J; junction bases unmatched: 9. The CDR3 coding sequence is TGTGCCAGCGAACCGGGACAGGGTATGACTGAAGCTTTCTTT. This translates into CASEPGQGMTEAFF.

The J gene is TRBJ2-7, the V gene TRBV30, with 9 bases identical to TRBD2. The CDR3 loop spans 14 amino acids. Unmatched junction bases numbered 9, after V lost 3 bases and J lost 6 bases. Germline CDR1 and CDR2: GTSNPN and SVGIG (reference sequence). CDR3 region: CAWRFSGGSREQYF. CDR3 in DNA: TGTGCCTGGAGGTTTAGCGGGGGTTCGCGCGAGCAGTACTTC.

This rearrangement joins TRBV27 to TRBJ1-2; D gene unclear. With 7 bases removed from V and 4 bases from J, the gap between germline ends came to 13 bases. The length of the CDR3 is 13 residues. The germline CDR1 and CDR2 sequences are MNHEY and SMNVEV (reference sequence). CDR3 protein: CASTLGLGYGYTF. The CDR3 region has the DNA TGTGCCAGCACCCTCGGTCTTGGCTATGGCTACACCTTC.

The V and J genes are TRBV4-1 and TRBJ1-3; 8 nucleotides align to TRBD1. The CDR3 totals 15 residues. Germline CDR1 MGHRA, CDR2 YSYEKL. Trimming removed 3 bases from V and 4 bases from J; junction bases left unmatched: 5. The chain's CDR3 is CASSHQDREGNTIYF. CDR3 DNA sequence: TGCGCCAGCAGCCACCAGGACAGGGAGGGAAACACCATATATTTT.

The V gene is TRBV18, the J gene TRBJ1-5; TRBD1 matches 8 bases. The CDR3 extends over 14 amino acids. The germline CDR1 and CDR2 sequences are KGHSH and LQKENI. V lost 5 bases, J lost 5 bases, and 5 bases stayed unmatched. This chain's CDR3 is CASSAGTGDQPQHF. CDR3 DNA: TGTGCCAGCTCAGCCGGGACAGGCGATCAGCCCCAGCATTTT.

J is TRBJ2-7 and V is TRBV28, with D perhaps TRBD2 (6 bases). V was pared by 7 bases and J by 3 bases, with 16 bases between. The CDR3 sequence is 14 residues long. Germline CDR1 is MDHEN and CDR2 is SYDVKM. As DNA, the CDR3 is TGTGCCAGCACCCCCGGCGGGGACCACTACGAGCAGTACTTC. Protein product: CASTPGGDHYEQYF. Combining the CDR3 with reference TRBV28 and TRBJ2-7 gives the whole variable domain DVKVTQSSRYLVKRTGEKVFLECVQDMDHENMFWYRQDPGLGLRLIYFSYDVKMKEKGDIPEGYSVSREKKERFSLILESASTNQTSMYLCASTPGGDHYEQYFGPGTRLTVT.

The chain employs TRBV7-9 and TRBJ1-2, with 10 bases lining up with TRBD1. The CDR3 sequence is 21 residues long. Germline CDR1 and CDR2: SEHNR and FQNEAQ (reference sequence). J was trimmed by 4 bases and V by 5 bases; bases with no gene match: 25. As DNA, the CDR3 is TGTGCCAGCAGCAAGCCAAGCCCGGGACAGGGGCCTTCCACCCATCCCTATGGCTACACCTTC. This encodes CASSKPSPGQGPSTHPYGYTF. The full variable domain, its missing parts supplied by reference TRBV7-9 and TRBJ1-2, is DTGVSQNPRHKITKRGQNVTFRCDPISEHNRLYWYRQTLGQGPEFLTYFQNEAQLEKSRLLSDRFSAERPKGSFSTLEIQRTEQGDSAMYLCASSKPSPGQGPSTHPYGYTFGSGTRLTVV.

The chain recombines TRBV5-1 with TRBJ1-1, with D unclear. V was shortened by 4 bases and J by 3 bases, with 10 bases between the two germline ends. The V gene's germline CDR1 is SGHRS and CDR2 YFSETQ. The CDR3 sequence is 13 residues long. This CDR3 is CASSLHPDTEAFF. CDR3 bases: TGCGCCAGCAGCCTGCACCCGGACACTGAAGCTTTCTTT. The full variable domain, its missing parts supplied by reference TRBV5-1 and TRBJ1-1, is KAGVTQTPRYLIKTRGQQVTLSCSPISGHRSVSWYQQTPGQGLQFLFEYFSETQRNKGNFPGRFSGRQFSNSRSEMNVSTLELGDSALYLCASSLHPDTEAFFGQGTRLTVV.

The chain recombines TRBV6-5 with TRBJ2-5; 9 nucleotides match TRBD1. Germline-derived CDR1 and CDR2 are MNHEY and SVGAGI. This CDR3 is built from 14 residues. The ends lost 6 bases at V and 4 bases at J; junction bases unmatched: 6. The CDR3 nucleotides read TGTGCCAGCAGCAGGGACAGGGACATAGAGACCCAGTACTTC. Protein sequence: CASSRDRDIETQYF.

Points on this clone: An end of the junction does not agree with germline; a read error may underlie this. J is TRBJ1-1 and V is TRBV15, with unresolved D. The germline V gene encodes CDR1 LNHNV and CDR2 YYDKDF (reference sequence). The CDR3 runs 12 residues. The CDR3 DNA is TGTGCCACCGGCAGAGATGTCGCTGAAGCTTTCTTT. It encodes CATGRDVAEAFF.

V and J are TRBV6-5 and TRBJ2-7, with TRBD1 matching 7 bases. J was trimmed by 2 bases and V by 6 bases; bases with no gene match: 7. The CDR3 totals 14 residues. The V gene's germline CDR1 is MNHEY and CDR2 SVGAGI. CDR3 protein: CASSLQGLPYEQYF. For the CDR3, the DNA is TGTGCCAGCAGCCTACAGGGGCTCCCCTACGAGCAGTACTTC.

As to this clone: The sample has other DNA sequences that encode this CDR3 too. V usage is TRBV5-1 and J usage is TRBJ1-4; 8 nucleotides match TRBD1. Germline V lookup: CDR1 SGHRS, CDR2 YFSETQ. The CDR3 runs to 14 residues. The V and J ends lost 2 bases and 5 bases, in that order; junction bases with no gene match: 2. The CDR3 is CASSLGTGNEKLFF. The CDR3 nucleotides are TGCGCCAGCAGCTTAGGGACAGGAAATGAAAAACTGTTTTTT.

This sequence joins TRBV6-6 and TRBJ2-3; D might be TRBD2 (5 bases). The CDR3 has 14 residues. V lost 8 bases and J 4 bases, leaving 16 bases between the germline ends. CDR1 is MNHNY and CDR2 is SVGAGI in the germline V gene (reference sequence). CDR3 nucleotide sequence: TGTGCCAGCCCACTAGAGCCCGGTTCAGATACGCAGTATTTT. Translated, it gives CASPLEPGSDTQYF.

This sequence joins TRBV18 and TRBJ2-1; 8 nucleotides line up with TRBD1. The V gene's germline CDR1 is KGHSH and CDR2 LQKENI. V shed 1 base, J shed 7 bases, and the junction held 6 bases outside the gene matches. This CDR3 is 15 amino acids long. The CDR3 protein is CASSPRQGAGNEQFF. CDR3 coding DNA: TGTGCCAGCTCACCACGGCAGGGGGCAGGTAATGAGCAGTTCTTC.

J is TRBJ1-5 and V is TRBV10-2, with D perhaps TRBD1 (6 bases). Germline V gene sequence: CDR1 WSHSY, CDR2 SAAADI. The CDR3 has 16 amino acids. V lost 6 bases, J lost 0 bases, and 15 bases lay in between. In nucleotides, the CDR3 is TGCGCCAGCAGCAAACCCGGGACACATAGCAATCAGCCCCAGCATTTT. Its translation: CASSKPGTHSNQPQHF.

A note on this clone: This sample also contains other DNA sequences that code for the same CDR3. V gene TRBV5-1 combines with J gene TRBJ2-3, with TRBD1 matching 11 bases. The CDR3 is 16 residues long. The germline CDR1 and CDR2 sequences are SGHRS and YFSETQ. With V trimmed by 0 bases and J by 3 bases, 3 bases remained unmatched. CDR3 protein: CASSLGGQGATDTQYF. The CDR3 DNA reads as TGCGCCAGCAGCTTGGGTGGACAGGGGGCAACAGATACGCAGTATTTT.

The CDR3 coding sequence is TGTGCCAGCAGCTTAGTGAATAGCGGGGGGACCGGGCAGTTCTTC. It encodes CASSLVNSGGTGQFF. The V and J genes are TRBV7-2 and TRBJ2-1, with 10 nucleotides matching TRBD2. The germline CDR1 and CDR2 sequences are SGHTA and FQGNSA. This CDR3 contains 15 residues. The V segment lost 1 base and the J segment 12 bases; nucleotides outside the gene matches: 9.

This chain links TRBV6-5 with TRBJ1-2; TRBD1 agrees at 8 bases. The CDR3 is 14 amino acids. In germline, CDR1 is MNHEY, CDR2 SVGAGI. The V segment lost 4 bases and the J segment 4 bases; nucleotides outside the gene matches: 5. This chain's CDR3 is CASSSRGLGYGYTF. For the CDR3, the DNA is TGTGCCAGCAGTTCCAGGGGGCTGGGCTATGGCTACACCTTC.

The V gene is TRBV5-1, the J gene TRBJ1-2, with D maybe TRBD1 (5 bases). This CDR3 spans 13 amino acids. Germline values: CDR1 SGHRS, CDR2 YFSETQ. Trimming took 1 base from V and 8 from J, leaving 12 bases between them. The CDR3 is CASSLRQSEGYTF. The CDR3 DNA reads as TGCGCCAGCAGCTTGAGACAGAGCGAGGGCTACACCTTC.

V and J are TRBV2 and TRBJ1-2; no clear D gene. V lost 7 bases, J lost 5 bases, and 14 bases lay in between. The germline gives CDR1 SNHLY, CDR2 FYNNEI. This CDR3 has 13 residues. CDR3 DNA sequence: TGTGCCAGCACTATTGACACACTTTATGGCTACACCTTC. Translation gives CASTIDTLYGYTF.